Presented here are 15 T cell receptor beta chains from one specimen sequenced in a study of chemoradiotherapy in HPV16-positive cancers. The protocol was immunoSEQ multiplex PCR, while the TCRdb copy is restricted to in-frame clones and leaves out a portion. The table records approximately 32,000 clones, roughly 87% of them present only once. The sample here was blood, taken from a patient who underwent chemoradiotherapy. These receptors were taken from a human donor with HPV-associated anogenital cancer.

The chain couples TRBV7-9 to TRBJ1-1, with D unresolved. Germline values: CDR1 SEHNR, CDR2 FQNEAQ (reference sequence). The CDR3 runs 14 residues. V was shortened by 1 base and J by 2 bases, with 8 bases between the two germline ends. The CDR3 DNA is TGTGCCAGCAGCTTAGGTGAGATTAACACTGAAGCTTTCTTT. Its translation: CASSLGEINTEAFF.

The rearrangement joins TRBV9 to TRBJ1-3; D perhaps matches TRBD1 (6 bases). The length of the CDR3 is 16 residues. The germline gives CDR1 SGDLS, CDR2 YYNGEE. Trimming removed 0 bases at V and 4 bases at J, with 14 bases between. The CDR3 nucleotides read TGTGCCAGCAGCGTAGGACAGGCACAAACGGGAAACACCATATATTTT. Residues: CASSVGQAQTGNTIYF.

The V gene is TRBV6-5, the J gene TRBJ1-2; possible D gene TRBD1, 5 bases. Germline lookup yields CDR1 MNHEY and CDR2 SVGAGI. This CDR3 spans 13 amino acids. The ends were cut back, 5 bases at V and 8 bases at J, with 15 bases in the middle. CDR3 in amino acids: CASSSRRGWGYTF. The CDR3 DNA sequence: TGTGCCAGCAGTAGCCGCCGGGGCTGGGGCTACACCTTC.

Written as DNA, the CDR3 is TGTGCCAGCAGCTCGAAGGGACAGGGGACTCGCGAGCAGTACTTC. Translation gives CASSSKGQGTREQYF. This chain uses TRBV5-6 with TRBJ2-7; 10 nucleotides line up with TRBD1. Germline V gene lookup returns CDR1 SGHDT and CDR2 YYEEEE. J gave up 6 bases and V 3 bases, and 9 bases lay outside the gene matches. The CDR3 contains 15 residues.

This chain's CDR3 is CASSQAGGPYGYTF. CDR3 DNA: TGCGCCAGCAGCCAAGCGGGCGGTCCCTATGGCTACACCTTC. V gene TRBV4-3 combines with J gene TRBJ1-2; no definite D call. V dropped 1 base and J dropped 4 bases, with 10 bases sitting between them. The CDR3 is 14 residues long. The germline gives CDR1 LGHNA, CDR2 YSLEER.

This chain uses TRBV4-3 with TRBJ2-2, with 8 bases matching TRBD2. CDR3 length equals 15 residues. Trimming took 4 bases from V and 1 from J; bases not matched to a gene: 2. Germline assignment: CDR1 LGHNA and CDR2 YSLEER. The CDR3 nucleotides are TGCGCCAGCAGCCCACTAGCGGTGAACACCGGGGAGCTGTTTTTT. Protein sequence: CASSPLAVNTGELFF.

This chain links TRBV5-6 with TRBJ2-7; D is tentatively TRBD1 or TRBD2 (5 bases each). The CDR3 extends over 13 amino acids. The V end was cut by 4 bases, the J end by 6 bases, with 14 bases between. CDR1 and CDR2 from the germline V gene are SGHDT and YYEEEE. In DNA, the CDR3 is TGTGCCAGCAGCATGAGGGCAGGGACCGAGCAGTACTTC. It is translated as CASSMRAGTEQYF.

V is TRBV6-5 and J is TRBJ2-7; the match to TRBD1 covers 9 bases. CDR3 size: 12 residues. V shed 5 bases and J 7 bases; nucleotides not matched to a gene: 3. Germline V gene lookup returns CDR1 MNHEY and CDR2 SVGAGI. This chain's CDR3 is CASSRDRAEQYF. For the CDR3, the DNA is TGTGCCAGCAGTCGGGACAGGGCGGAGCAGTACTTC.

The chain combines TRBV5-1 with TRBJ2-7; TRBD2 matches at 12 bases. The CDR3 sequence is 18 residues long. Germline loops: CDR1 SGHRS, CDR2 YFSETQ. J lost 2 bases, V lost 0 bases, and 9 bases had no gene match. The CDR3 DNA reads as TGCGCCAGCAGCTTGGGACCTCCCGCTAGCGGGGGGGCCTACGAGCAGTACTTC. It translates to CASSLGPPASGGAYEQYF. Full variable domain (rest looked up from reference TRBV5-1 and TRBJ2-7): KAGVTQTPRYLIKTRGQQVTLSCSPISGHRSVSWYQQTPGQGLQFLFEYFSETQRNKGNFPGRFSGRQFSNSRSEMNVSTLELGDSALYLCASSLGPPASGGAYEQYFGPGTRLTVT.

V and J are TRBV6-5 and TRBJ1-1; 7 bases agree with TRBD1. CDR1 is MNHEY and CDR2 is SVGAGI in the germline V gene. The ends lost 5 bases at V and 5 bases at J; junction bases unmatched: 2. The CDR3 is made up of 12 amino acids. The CDR3 DNA reads as TGTGCCAGCAGTCGGACAGGTACTGAAGCTTTCTTT. This translates into CASSRTGTEAFF.

The rearrangement links TRBV5-1 to TRBJ2-3; D not resolved. Trimming cost V 3 bases and J 6 bases, with 11 bases left between them. Germline V CDR1 and CDR2: SGHRS, YFSETQ. The CDR3 totals 13 residues. Here the CDR3 reads CASSSPGQDTQYF. Here the CDR3 DNA reads TGCGCCAGCAGCTCTCCGGGCCAGGATACGCAGTATTTT.

This clone occurred once. The chain is built from TRBV10-2 and TRBJ1-5; a possible D gene is TRBD1 (5 bases). The V gene lost 1 base and the J gene lost 3 bases, with 13 bases spanning the gap. The germline V gene encodes CDR1 WSHSY and CDR2 SAAADI. The CDR3 is 16 amino acids. The CDR3 loop reads CASSEYRFRANQPQHF. The CDR3 DNA reads TGCGCCAGCAGTGAGTACAGGTTCCGGGCCAATCAGCCCCAGCATTTT.

The chain uses TRBV9 and TRBJ1-3; 7 bases map to TRBD1. Germline CDR1 is SGDLS and CDR2 is YYNGEE. This CDR3 contains 17 residues. With V trimmed by 3 bases and J by 0 bases, 9 bases remained unmatched. CDR3 sequence: CASSARTGRSSGNTIYF. CDR3 DNA: TGTGCCAGCAGCGCCCGGACAGGCCGAAGCTCTGGAAACACCATATATTTT.

The chain recombines TRBV5-4 with TRBJ2-2, with 10 bases fitting TRBD2. CDR1 and CDR2 (germline): SGHNT, YYREEE (reference sequence). Unmatched junction bases numbered 9, after V lost 1 base and J lost 6 bases. The CDR3 runs to 17 residues. The DNA of the CDR3 is TGTGCCAGCAGCTTGAGCCCGGGACTAGCGCGTTCCGGGGAGCTGTTTTTT. Amino acids: CASSLSPGLARSGELFF.

This clone was detected only once. The rearrangement uses TRBV5-4 and TRBJ1-4, with unresolved D. Germline V gene lookup returns CDR1 SGHNT and CDR2 YYREEE (reference sequence). This CDR3 is built from 15 residues. V was trimmed by 4 bases and J by 0 bases, leaving 10 bases between them. The CDR3 reads CASSQDTSTNEKLFF. The CDR3 bases are TGTGCCAGCAGCCAAGACACTTCAACTAATGAAAAACTGTTTTTT.